This TCR beta chain was obtained from a study of blood T cell repertoires in COVID-19. On the study more broadly: From the United States, Italy and Spain came samples of acute and convalescent COVID-19. Sources were T cells, B-cell-depleted T cells, or PBMCs; the material itself was cDNA or gDNA.

CDR1 SGHAT and CDR2 FQNNGV come from the germline V gene. The CDR3 length is 15 residues. To note about this clone: Mismatch with germline at one junction end may stem from a read error.

Methods used by the authors: Researchers report that nucleated cell counts were estimated from reference gene primer amplification. Sequencing was performed with immunoSEQ multiplex PCR; in TCRdb, only in-frame clones are kept and a portion is missing. V and J calls and clone size come straight from that table; D and trimming were deduced from the DNA. The sample includes roughly 280,000 clones, over 80% seen only once; the top ten take 4.6%. The TCR sequence derives from a man aged 55-75 years who had recovered from COVID-19. The gene calls are TRBV11-2 and TRBJ2-7; a possible D gene is TRBD2 (5 bases). Sequencing was performed on peripheral blood. Written as DNA, the CDR3 is TGTGCCAGCAGCTCGAGGAGCGGTGGCTCCAACGAGCAGTACTTC. Its translation is CASSSRSGGSNEQYF.